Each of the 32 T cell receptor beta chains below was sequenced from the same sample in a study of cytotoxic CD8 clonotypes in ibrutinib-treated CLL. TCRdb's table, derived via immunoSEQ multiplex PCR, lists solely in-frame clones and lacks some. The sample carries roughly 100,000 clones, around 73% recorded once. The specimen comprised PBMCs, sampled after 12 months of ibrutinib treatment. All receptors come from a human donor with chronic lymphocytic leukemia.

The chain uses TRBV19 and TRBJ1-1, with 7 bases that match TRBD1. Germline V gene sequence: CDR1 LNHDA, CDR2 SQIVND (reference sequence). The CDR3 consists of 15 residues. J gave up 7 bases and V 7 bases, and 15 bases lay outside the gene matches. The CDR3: CASMRLRGLQIEAFF. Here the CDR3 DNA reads TGTGCCAGTATGCGTCTGAGGGGGCTGCAAATTGAAGCTTTCTTT.

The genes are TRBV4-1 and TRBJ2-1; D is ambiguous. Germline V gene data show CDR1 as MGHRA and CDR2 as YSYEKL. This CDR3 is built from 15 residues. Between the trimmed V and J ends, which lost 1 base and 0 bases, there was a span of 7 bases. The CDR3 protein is CASSQVSSSYNEQFF. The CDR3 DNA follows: TGCGCCAGCAGCCAAGTCAGCAGCTCCTACAATGAGCAGTTCTTC.

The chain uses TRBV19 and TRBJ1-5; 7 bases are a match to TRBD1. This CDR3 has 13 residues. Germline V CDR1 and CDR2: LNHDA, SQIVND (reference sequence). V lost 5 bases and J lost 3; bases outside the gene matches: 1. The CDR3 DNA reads TGTGCCAGTAGTGACAGGGCCAATCAGCCCCAGCATTTT. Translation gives CASSDRANQPQHF.

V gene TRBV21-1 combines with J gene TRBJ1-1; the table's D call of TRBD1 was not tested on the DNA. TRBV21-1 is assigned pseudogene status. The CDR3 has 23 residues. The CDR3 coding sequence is TGTGCCAGCAGCAAAAGAGGACCGACAGGGGGCCGGATTTCCCCCGGGGGGAACACTGAAGCTTTCTTT. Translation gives CASSKRGPTGGRISPGGNTEAFF.

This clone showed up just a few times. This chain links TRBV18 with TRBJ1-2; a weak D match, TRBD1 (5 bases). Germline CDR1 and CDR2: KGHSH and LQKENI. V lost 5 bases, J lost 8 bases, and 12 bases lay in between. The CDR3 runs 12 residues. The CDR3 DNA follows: TGTGCCAGCTCATCCCCGACAGAGGGCTACACCTTC. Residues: CASSSPTEGYTF.

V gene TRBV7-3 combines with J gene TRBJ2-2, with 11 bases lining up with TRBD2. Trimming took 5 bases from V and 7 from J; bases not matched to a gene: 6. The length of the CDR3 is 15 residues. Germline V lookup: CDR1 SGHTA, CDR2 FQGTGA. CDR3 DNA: TGTGCCAGCAGCACTCTAACTAGCGGGGGCGGGGAGCTGTTTTTT. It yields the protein CASSTLTSGGGELFF.

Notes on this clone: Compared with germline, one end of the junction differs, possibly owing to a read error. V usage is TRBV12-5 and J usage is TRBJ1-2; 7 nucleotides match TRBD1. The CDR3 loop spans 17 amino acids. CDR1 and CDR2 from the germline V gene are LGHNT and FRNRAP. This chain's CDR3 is CASGDRDSSPSSYGYTF. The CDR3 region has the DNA TGTGCTAGTGGCGACAGGGATTCTTCACCCTCGTCCTATGGGTACACCTTC. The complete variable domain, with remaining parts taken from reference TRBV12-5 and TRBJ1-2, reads DARVTQTPRHKVTEMGQEVTMRCQPILGHNTVFWYRQTMMQGLELLAYFRNRAPLDDSGMPKDRFSAEMPDATLATLKIQPSEPRDSAVYFCASGDRDSSPSSYGYTFGSGTRLTVV.

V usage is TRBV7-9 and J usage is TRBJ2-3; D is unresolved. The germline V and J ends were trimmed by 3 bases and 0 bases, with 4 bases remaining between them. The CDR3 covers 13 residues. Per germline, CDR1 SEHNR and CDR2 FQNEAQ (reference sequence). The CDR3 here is CASSLPSTDTQYF. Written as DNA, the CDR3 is TGTGCCAGCAGCTTGCCGAGCACAGATACGCAGTATTTT.

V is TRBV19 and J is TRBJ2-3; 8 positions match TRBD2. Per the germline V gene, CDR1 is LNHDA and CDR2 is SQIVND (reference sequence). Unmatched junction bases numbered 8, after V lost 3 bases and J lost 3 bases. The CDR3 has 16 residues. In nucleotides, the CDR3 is TGTGCCAGTAGTATCCCGGGGGGGCCGGTAACAGATACGCAGTATTTT. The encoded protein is CASSIPGGPVTDTQYF. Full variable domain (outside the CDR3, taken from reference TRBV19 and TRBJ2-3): DGGITQSPKYLFRKEGQNVTLSCEQNLNHDAMYWYRQDPGQGLRLIYYSQIVNDFQKGDIAEGYSVSREKKESFPLTVTSAQKNPTAFYLCASSIPGGPVTDTQYFGPGTRLTVL.

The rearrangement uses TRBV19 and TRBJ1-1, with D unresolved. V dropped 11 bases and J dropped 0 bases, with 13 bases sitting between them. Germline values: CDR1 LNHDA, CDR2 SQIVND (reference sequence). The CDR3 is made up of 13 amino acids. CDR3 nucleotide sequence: TGTGCCTCCAGAACCCCACTGAACACTGAAGCTTTCTTT. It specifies CASRTPLNTEAFF.

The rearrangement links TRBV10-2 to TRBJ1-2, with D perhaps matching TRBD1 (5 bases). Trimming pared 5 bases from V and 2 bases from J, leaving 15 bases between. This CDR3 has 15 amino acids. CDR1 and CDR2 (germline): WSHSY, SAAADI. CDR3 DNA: TGCGCCAGCAGTCGTGGGGACGGAAGAAACTATGGCTACACCTTC. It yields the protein CASSRGDGRNYGYTF.

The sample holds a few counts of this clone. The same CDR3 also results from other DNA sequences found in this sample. The CDR3 sequence: CASSPRGSGNTIYF. In DNA, the CDR3 is TGCGCCAGCAGCCCAAGGGGCTCTGGAAACACCATATATTTT. The rearrangement links TRBV4-1 to TRBJ1-3; a weak D match, TRBD1 (5 bases). Looked up from germline, CDR1 is MGHRA and CDR2 is YSYEKL. The CDR3 contains 14 residues. Trimming cost V 4 bases and J 0 bases, with 7 bases left between them.

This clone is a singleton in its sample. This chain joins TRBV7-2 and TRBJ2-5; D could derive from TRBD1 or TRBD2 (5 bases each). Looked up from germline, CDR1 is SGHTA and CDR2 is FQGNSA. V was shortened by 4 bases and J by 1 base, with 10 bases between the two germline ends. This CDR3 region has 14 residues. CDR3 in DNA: TGTGCCAGCAGCTGGGGACCGATCCAAGAGACCCAGTACTTC. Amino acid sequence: CASSWGPIQETQYF. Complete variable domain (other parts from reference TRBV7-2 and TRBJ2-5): GAGVSQSPSNKVTEKGKDVELRCDPISGHTALYWYRQSLGQGLEFLIYFQGNSAPDKSGLPSDRFSAERTGGSVSTLTIQRTQQEDSAVYLCASSWGPIQETQYFGPGTRLLVL.

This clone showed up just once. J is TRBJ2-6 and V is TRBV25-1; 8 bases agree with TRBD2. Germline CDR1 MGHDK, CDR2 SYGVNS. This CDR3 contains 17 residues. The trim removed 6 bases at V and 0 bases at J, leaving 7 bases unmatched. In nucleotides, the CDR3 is TGTGCCAGCAGGCGGGGGGCAGGATACTCTGGGGCCAACGTCCTGACTTTC. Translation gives CASRRGAGYSGANVLTF.

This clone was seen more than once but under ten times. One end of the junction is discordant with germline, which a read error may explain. The CDR3 DNA reads TGTGCCATCAGTGAGTCTGACAGGGGATCTTACAATGAGCAGTTCTTC. Translating it yields CAISESDRGSYNEQFF. The chain is built from TRBV6-1 and TRBJ2-1; 8 nucleotides align to TRBD1. Germline CDR1 is MNHNS and CDR2 is SASEGT. This CDR3 spans 16 amino acids.

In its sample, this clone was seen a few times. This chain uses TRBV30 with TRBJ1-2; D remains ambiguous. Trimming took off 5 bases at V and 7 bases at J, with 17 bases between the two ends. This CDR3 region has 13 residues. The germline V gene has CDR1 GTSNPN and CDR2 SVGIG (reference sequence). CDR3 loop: CAWDAAGFLGYTF. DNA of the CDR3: TGTGCCTGGGACGCGGCGGGCTTCCTTGGCTACACCTTC.

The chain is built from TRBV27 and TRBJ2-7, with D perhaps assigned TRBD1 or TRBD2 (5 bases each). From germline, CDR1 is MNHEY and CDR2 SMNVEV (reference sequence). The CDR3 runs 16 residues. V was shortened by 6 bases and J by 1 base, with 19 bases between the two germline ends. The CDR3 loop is CASSSRGGGVSYEQYF. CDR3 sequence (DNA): TGTGCCAGCAGCAGCCGGGGTGGGGGTGTGTCCTACGAGCAGTACTTC.

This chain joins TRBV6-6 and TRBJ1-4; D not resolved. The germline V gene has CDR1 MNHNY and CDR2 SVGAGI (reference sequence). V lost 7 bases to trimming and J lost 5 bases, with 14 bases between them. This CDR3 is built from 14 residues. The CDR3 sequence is CASTPRGGNEKLFF. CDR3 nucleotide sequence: TGTGCCAGCACCCCCCGTGGTGGAAATGAAAAACTGTTTTTT.

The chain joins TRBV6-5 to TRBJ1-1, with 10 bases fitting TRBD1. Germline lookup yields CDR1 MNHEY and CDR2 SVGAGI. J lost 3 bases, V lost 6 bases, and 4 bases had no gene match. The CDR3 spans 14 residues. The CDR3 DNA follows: TGTGCCAGCAGGGGGACAGGGGTATACACTGAAGCTTTCTTT. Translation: CASRGTGVYTEAFF.

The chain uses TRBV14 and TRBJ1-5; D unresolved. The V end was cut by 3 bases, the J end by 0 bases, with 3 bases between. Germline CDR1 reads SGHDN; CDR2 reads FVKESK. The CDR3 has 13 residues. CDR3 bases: TGTGCCAGCAGCCAGTATAGCAATCAGCCCCAGCATTTT. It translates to CASSQYSNQPQHF.

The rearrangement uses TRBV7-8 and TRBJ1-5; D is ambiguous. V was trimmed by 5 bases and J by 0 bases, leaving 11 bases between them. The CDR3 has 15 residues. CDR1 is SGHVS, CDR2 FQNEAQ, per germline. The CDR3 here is CASSPQLPSNQPQHF. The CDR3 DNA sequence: TGTGCCAGCAGCCCCCAGCTCCCTAGCAATCAGCCCCAGCATTTT.

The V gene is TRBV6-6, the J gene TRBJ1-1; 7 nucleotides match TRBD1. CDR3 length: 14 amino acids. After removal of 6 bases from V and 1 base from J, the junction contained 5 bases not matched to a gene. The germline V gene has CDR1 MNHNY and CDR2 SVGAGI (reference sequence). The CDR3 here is CASRGDRRNTEAFF. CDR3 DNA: TGTGCCAGCAGGGGGGACAGACGGAACACTGAAGCTTTCTTT.

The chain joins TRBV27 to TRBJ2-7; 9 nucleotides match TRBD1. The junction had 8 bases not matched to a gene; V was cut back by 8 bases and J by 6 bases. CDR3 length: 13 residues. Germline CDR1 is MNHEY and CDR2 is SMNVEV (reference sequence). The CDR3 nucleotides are TGTGCCAGCCGCGGGACAGGGATGGGCGAGCAGTACTTC. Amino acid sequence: CASRGTGMGEQYF.

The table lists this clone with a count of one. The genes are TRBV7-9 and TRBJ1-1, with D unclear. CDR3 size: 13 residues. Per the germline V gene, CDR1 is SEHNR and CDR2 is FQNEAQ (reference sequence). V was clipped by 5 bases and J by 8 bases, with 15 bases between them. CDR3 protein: CASSQSASGEAFF. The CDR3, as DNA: TGTGCCAGCAGCCAGTCCGCGTCAGGCGAAGCTTTCTTT.

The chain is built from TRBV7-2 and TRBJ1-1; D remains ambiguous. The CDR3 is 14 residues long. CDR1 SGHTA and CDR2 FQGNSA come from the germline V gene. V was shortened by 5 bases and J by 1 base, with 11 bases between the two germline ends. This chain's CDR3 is CASSPRPENTEAFF. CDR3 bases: TGTGCCAGCAGCCCCAGGCCGGAGAACACTGAAGCTTTCTTT. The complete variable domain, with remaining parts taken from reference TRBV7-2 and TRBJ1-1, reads GAGVSQSPSNKVTEKGKDVELRCDPISGHTALYWYRQSLGQGLEFLIYFQGNSAPDKSGLPSDRFSAERTGGSVSTLTIQRTQQEDSAVYLCASSPRPENTEAFFGQGTRLTVV.

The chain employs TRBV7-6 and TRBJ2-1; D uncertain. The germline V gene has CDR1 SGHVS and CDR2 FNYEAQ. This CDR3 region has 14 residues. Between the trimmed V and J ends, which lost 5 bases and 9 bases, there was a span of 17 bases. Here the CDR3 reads CASSQRTVTVEQFF. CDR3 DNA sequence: TGTGCCAGCAGCCAACGGACCGTCACCGTTGAGCAGTTCTTC.

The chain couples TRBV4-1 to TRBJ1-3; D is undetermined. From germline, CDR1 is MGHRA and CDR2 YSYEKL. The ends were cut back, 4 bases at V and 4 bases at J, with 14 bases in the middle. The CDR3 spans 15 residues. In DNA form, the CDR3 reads TGCGCCAGCAGCCCAGACAATGGTAGGGGAAACACCATATATTTT. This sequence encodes CASSPDNGRGNTIYF.

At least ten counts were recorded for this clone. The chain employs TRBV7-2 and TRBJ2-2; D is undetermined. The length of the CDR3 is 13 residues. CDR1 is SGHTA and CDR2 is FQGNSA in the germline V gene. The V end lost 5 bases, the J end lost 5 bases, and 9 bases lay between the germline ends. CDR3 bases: TGTGCCAGCAGCGCAAAGTCAACCGGGGAGCTGTTTTTT. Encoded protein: CASSAKSTGELFF.

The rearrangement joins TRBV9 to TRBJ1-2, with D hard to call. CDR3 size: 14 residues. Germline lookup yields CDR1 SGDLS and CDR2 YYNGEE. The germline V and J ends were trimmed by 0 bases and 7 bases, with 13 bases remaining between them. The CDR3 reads CASSVERADTGYTF. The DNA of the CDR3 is TGTGCCAGCAGCGTAGAGCGGGCAGACACTGGCTACACCTTC.

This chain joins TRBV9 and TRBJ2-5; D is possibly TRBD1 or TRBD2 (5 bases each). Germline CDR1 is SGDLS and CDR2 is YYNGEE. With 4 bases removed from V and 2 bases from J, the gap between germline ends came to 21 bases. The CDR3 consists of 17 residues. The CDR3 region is CASSPSLWDALQETQYF. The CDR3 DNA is TGTGCCAGCAGCCCTTCCTTATGGGACGCTCTACAAGAGACCCAGTACTTC.

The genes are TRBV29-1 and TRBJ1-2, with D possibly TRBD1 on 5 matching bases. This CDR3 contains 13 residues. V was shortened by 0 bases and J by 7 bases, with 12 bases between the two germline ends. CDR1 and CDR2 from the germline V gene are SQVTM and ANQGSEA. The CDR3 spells CSVEDRSGLGYTF. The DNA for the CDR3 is TGCAGCGTTGAAGACAGATCGGGGCTTGGCTACACCTTC. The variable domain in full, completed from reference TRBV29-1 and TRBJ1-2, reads SAVISQKPSRDICQRGTSLTIQCQVDSQVTMMFWYRQQPGQSLTLIATANQGSEATYESGFVIDKFPISRPNLTFSTLTVSNMSPEDSSIYLCSVEDRSGLGYTFGSGTRLTVV.

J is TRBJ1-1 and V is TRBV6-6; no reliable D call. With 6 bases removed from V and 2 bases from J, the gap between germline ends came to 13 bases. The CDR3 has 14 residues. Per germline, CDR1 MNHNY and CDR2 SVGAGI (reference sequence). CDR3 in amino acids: CASRKTWRNTEAFF. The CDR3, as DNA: TGTGCCAGCAGGAAAACATGGAGAAACACTGAAGCTTTCTTT.